The clone carrying this T cell receptor (beta chain) was recorded a few times. Its antigen is as yet unknown. Extracted RNA was reverse transcribed, and the resulting cDNA served as sequencing template. Using immunoSEQ multiplex PCR, the repertoire was profiled, and TCRdb retains in-frame clones only, with some absent. The sample carries roughly 250,000 clones, around two thirds recorded once. This record belongs to a study of CD8+ T cells in alopecia areata. Study-level findings and limits: Clonality exceeded that of normal scalp in lesional scalp, most notably in alopecia totalis/universalis.

The CDR3 has 14 residues. Trimming shortened V by 6 bases and J by 4 bases, and 15 bases separated the two germline ends. Per germline, CDR1 MNHEY and CDR2 SVGAGI. The rearrangement uses TRBV6-5 and TRBJ1-2; TRBD1 might be the D (5 bases). The input for sequencing was CD4+ T cells sorted from blood, taken at week 0. This TCR was sampled from a human donor with alopecia areata. The CDR3, as DNA: TGTGCCAGCAGGGCTAGACAGAAAATCTATGGCTACACCTTC. Translation gives CASRARQKIYGYTF.